A selection of T cell receptor beta chains follows, all from one sample in a study of identical twins. Using its own MiXCR run on the 5' RACE reads, TCRdb lists one record per CDR3 protein. The profile shows a few hundred thousand distinct CDR3 sequences, roughly 26% of them singletons. Separately, the same data were catalogued under a study of T cells expressing NK-cell markers.

Material for sequencing was CD4+ T cells sorted from blood. These receptor sequences come from a woman in her late teens or twenties in good health. Each CDR3 is given with its conserved first and last residue. The D gene is left open where the match is weak. Rows give clone size only sometimes, using once, few, many, or a class for an expanded clone.

J gene,V gene,clone size,D gene,CDR3 DNA,CDR3 protein
TRBJ2-1,TRBV7-9,.,TRBD2,TGTGCCAGCAGCTCCCGACTAGCGGGTGAGCAGTTCTTC,CASSSRLAGEQFF
TRBJ2-1,TRBV5-1,few,.,TGCGCCAGCAGCTCCGTTAGCAGCTCCTACAATGAGCAGTTCTTC,CASSSVSSSYNEQFF
TRBJ2-1,TRBV6-5,.,.,TGTGCCAGCAGTTACTCGAGAGCTGGTGAGCAGTTCTTC,CASSYSRAGEQFF
TRBJ1-5,TRBV7-2,.,.,TGTGCCAGCAGCTTTCACGGGATAGCTAACAATCAGCCCCAGCATTTT,CASSFHGIANNQPQHF
TRBJ2-1,TRBV18,.,.,TGTGCCAGCTCACTTGCCGGGACAAAAAATGAGCAGTTCTTC,CASSLAGTKNEQFF
TRBJ2-5,TRBV24-1,few,.,TGTGCCACCAGTGATTCGAAGCAGGGGGGTGAGACCCAGTACTTC,CATSDSKQGGETQYF
TRBJ1-1,TRBV2,few,TRBD1,TGTGCCAGCAGTGCTGCAGGGGGCTTGACTGAAGCTTTCTTT,CASSAAGGLTEAFF
TRBJ1-2,TRBV10-1,few,TRBD1,TGCGCCAGCAGCTACTACCGGGACAGGGGACTTGGTGGCTACACCTTC,CASSYYRDRGLGGYTF
TRBJ2-2,TRBV12-3/TRBV12-4,.,TRBD1,TGTGCCAGCAGGCTGGGACAGGTAGCAACCGGGGAGCTGTTTTTT,CASRLGQVATGELFF
TRBJ1-2,TRBV3-1,.,.,TGTGCCAGCAGCCAAGACGCGGTTCTTGGTGGCTACACCTTC,CASSQDAVLGGYTF
TRBJ2-7,TRBV12-3/TRBV12-4,.,.,TGTGCCAGCAGTTTAAGGAGGGGCGGGCGAGCCTACGAGCAGTACTTC,CASSLRRGGRAYEQYF
TRBJ1-1,TRBV30,.,.,TGTGCCTGGAGTGTACCTCGAGTGTCGAACACTGAAGCTTTCTTT,CAWSVPRVSNTEAFF
TRBJ2-2,TRBV29-1,.,TRBD2,TGCAGCGTTGTTTGGGGGGGACTAAACACCGGGGAGCTGTTTTTT,CSVVWGGLNTGELFF
TRBJ2-7,TRBV6-5,few,.,TGTGCCAGCAGTTACTCCGGCCTCGCAGGGCAAGGTGGCGAGCAGTACTTC,CASSYSGLAGQGGEQYF
TRBJ1-1,TRBV20-1,.,.,TGCAGTGCTAGAGCTAGGGTGAACACTGAAGCTTTCTTT,CSARARVNTEAFF
TRBJ2-7,TRBV27,.,.,TGTGCCAGCAGTTTGATGACAGGCACCTACGAGCAGTACTTC,CASSLMTGTYEQYF
TRBJ2-1,TRBV12-3/TRBV12-4,.,TRBD2,TGTGCCAGCAGCTCGACTAGCGGGAGGTGGAATGAGCAGTTCTTC,CASSSTSGRWNEQFF
TRBJ2-5,TRBV20-1,.,.,TGCAGTGCTCCCCTCACAGGGGGGGGAGAGACCCAGTACTTC,CSAPLTGGGETQYF
TRBJ2-7,TRBV18,few,.,TGTGCCAGCTCACCACCCGGTAGCGTCGAGCAGTACTTC,CASSPPGSVEQYF
TRBJ2-2,TRBV6-2/TRBV6-3,.,.,TGTGCCGGCAAAAAAGGGCAGAACACCGGGGAGCTGTTTTTT,CAGKKGQNTGELFF
TRBJ2-3,TRBV10-3,few,TRBD2,TGTGCCATCATGAAGCGGGGGCGCACAGATACGCAGTATTTT,CAIMKRGRTDTQYF
TRBJ2-3,TRBV12-3/TRBV12-4,.,.,TGTGCCAGCAGCGTTTCCACAGTCGAGGGTACGCAGTATTTT,CASSVSTVEGTQYF
TRBJ2-2,TRBV7-2,.,.,TGTGCCAGCAGTTCACAGGTTTCGAACACCGGGGAGCTGTTTTTT,CASSSQVSNTGELFF
TRBJ2-7,TRBV7-8,.,.,TGTGCCAGCAGCTTGACCTCGGCAGGATACGTGCAGTACTTC,CASSLTSAGYVQYF
TRBJ1-1,TRBV7-2,.,TRBD1,TGTGCCAGCAGCAGCCAGACAGGGACGCGGACTGAAGCTTTCTTT,CASSSQTGTRTEAFF
TRBJ2-7,TRBV5-1,.,TRBD1,TGCGCCAGCAGCCCCCGGGACAGGGCTCTTGAGCAGTACTTC,CASSPRDRALEQYF
TRBJ2-4,TRBV11-2,.,.,TGTGCCAGCGGCCCTATGAGTGCCCTAGCCAAAAACATTCAGTACTTC,CASGPMSALAKNIQYF
TRBJ1-3,TRBV20-1,.,.,TGCAGTGCTAGTCAAGGGGTGACTGGAAACACCATATATTTT,CSASQGVTGNTIYF
TRBJ2-3,TRBV18,.,.,TGTGCCAGGCGAGACGCCACAGATACGCAGTATTTT,CARRDATDTQYF
TRBJ2-1,TRBV20-1,.,.,TGCAGTGCCCGTACTGCCCAGGTTACTGAGCAGTTCTTC,CSARTAQVTEQFF
TRBJ2-5,TRBV10-3,.,.,TGTGCCATCAGGGAAGACGCGGGGTACCAAGAGACCCAGTACTTC,CAIREDAGYQETQYF
TRBJ2-3,TRBV6-5,.,TRBD2,TGTGCCAGCAGTTACAGCGGGAGGGGCACAGATACGCAGTATTTT,CASSYSGRGTDTQYF
TRBJ2-2,TRBV15,.,.,TGTGCCACCAGCAGAGGACCCTCGAGTCTAACCGGGGAGCTGTTTTTT,CATSRGPSSLTGELFF
TRBJ2-6,TRBV7-6,.,.,TGTGCCAGCAGCTCCCCCTTGACGTTCTCTGGGGCCAACGTCCTGACTTTC,CASSSPLTFSGANVLTF
TRBJ2-5,TRBV6-2/TRBV6-3,few,TRBD1,TGTGCCAGCAGACCCGACAGGGAAGAGACCCAGTACTTC,CASRPDREETQYF
TRBJ1-2,TRBV29-1,.,.,TGCAGCGTTGACAGGGAATCCTATGGCTACACCTTC,CSVDRESYGYTF
TRBJ2-4,TRBV25-1,.,TRBD2,TGTGCCAGCAGTGAAGACCTAGCGGGAGTGTTCCCTTGGGCCGAAAACATTCAGTACTTC,CASSEDLAGVFPWAENIQYF
TRBJ2-5,TRBV20-1,few,.,TGCAGTGCTATAGGTCGCCAAGAGACCCAGTACTTC,CSAIGRQETQYF
TRBJ1-3,TRBV6-1,.,.,TGTGCCTCAGAGTCCAGTACTGGAAACACCATATATTTT,CASESSTGNTIYF
TRBJ2-7,TRBV9,few,.,TGTGCCAGCAGCGAGGGACCAGGGTCGACCTACGAGCAGTACTTC,CASSEGPGSTYEQYF
TRBJ2-7,TRBV27,.,.,TGTGCCAGCAGTTTACTCCTTGGGCAGGGCTCCTACGAGCAGTACTTC,CASSLLLGQGSYEQYF
TRBJ2-5,TRBV5-1,.,.,TGCGCCAGCAGCTTGGAAGGGGGGGCGGAGGAGACCCAGTACTTC,CASSLEGGAEETQYF
TRBJ2-6,TRBV6-1,.,.,TGTGCCAGCAGGCCCTCAAAGGGCAGGGTGATATCTGGGGCCAACGTCCTGACTTTC,CASRPSKGRVISGANVLTF
TRBJ2-7,TRBV2,.,TRBD2,TGTGCCAGCAGTGACCGGGGGGACGAGCAGTACTTC,CASSDRGDEQYF
TRBJ1-6,TRBV6-5,.,TRBD1,TGTGCCAGCAGTTATTCGCCCACAGGGGAGAATGCTTCACCCCTCCACTTT,CASSYSPTGENASPLHF